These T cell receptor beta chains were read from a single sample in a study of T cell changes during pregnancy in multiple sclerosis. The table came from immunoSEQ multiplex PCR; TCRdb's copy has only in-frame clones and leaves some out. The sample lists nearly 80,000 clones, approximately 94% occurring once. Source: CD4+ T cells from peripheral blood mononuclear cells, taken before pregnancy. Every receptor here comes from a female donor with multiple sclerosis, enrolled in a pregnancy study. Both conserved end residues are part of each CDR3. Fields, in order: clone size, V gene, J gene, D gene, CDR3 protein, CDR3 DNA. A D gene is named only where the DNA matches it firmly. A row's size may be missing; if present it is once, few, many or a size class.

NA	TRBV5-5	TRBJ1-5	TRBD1	CASSLRGQNSNQPQHF	TGTGCCAGCAGCTTGAGGGGACAGAATAGCAATCAGCCCCAGCATTTT
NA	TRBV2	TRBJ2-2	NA	CASSERRTIYGELFF	TGTGCCAGCAGTGAACGGAGGACTATATACGGGGAGCTGTTTTTT
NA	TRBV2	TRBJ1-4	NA	CASRGPPTLFF	TGTGCCAGCAGGGGGCCTCCGACGCTGTTTTTT
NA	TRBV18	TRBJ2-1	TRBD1	CASGGQASYNEQFF	TGTGCCAGCGGCGGACAGGCTTCCTACAATGAGCAGTTCTTC
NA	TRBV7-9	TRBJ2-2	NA	CASSFGVTGSGELFF	TGTGCCAGCAGCTTCGGTGTTACGGGGAGCGGGGAGCTGTTTTTT
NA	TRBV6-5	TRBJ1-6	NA	CASSYEIGGGHSPLHF	TGTGCCAGCAGTTACGAGATAGGGGGGGGACATTCACCCCTCCACTTT
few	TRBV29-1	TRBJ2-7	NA	CSVVQGLYEQYF	TGCAGCGTTGTTCAGGGACTGTACGAGCAGTACTTC
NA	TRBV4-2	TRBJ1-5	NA	CASSQDLGGHQPQHF	TGTGCCAGCAGCCAAGATTTAGGAGGGCATCAGCCCCAGCATTTT
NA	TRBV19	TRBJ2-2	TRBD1	CASSRGQGTGELFF	TGTGCCAGTAGTAGGGGACAGGGAACCGGGGAGCTGTTTTTT
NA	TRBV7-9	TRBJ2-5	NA	CASSFLGAPGETQYF	TGTGCCAGCAGCTTCCTGGGGGCCCCAGGAGAGACCCAGTACTTC
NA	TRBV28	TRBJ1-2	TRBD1	CASSYASGTGFSFYGYTF	TGTGCCAGCAGTTACGCCTCCGGGACAGGGTTTTCTTTTTATGGCTACACCTTC
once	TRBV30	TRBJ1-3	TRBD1	CAWSTGRTGGDTIYF	TGTGCCTGGAGTACCGGGCGGACAGGAGGGGACACCATATATTTT
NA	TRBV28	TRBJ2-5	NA	CASSFAGAQETQYF	TGTGCCAGCAGTTTTGCGGGTGCTCAAGAGACCCAGTACTTC
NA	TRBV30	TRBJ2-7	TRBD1	CACRTGPSYEQYF	TGTGCCTGCAGGACAGGTCCTTCTTACGAGCAGTACTTC
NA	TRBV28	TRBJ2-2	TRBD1	CASSWDRITGELFF	TGTGCCAGCAGTTGGGACAGAATCACCGGGGAGCTGTTTTTT
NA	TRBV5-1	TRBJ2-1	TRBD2	CASSALTSGKRNEQFF	TGCGCCAGCAGCGCCCTAACTAGCGGGAAGAGGAATGAGCAGTTCTTC
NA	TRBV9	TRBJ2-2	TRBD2	CASSVVPSGTGELFF	TGTGCCAGCAGCGTAGTTCCTAGCGGCACCGGGGAGCTGTTTTTT
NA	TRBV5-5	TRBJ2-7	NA	CASSPTGLYEQYF	TGTGCCAGCAGCCCTACTGGGCTTTACGAGCAGTACTTC
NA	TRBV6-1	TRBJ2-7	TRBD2	CASTLQRGGLYEQYF	TGTGCCAGCACCCTCCAGCGGGGGGGCCTCTACGAGCAGTACTTC
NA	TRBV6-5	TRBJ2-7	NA	CASSYSGRGPREQYF	TGTGCCAGCAGTTACTCCGGCAGGGGCCCCCGCGAGCAGTACTTC
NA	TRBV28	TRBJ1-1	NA	CASSPPATANTEAFF	TGTGCCAGCAGCCCCCCCGCGACAGCGAACACTGAAGCTTTCTTT
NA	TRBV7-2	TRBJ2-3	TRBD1	CASSFVRGPDTQYF	TGTGCCAGCAGCTTCGTTAGGGGGCCAGATACGCAGTATTTT
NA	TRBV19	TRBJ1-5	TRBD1	CASSPRTGSPNQPQHF	TGTGCCAGTAGTCCCCGGACAGGGAGCCCTAATCAGCCCCAGCATTTT
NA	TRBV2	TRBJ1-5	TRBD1	CASSADRDNQPQHF	TGTGCCAGCAGTGCGGACAGGGATAATCAGCCCCAGCATTTT
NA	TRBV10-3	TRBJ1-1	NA	CAIKEQAYADTEAFF	TGTGCCATCAAAGAACAGGCCTATGCGGACACTGAGGCTTTCTTT
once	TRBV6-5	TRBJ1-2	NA	CASSSLGLGYTF	TGTGCCAGCAGTTCCCTAGGACTAGGCTACACCTTC
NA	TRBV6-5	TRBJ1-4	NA	CASSYETQVGKLFF	TGTGCCAGCAGTTATGAAACACAGGTCGGGAAACTGTTTTTT
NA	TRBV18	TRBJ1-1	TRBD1	CASSRNKDRGTEAFF	TGTGCCAGCTCACGAAACAAGGACAGGGGGACTGAAGCTTTCTTT
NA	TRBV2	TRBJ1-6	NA	CASSVGRNSPLHF	TGTGCCAGCAGCGTTGGGAGAAATTCACCCCTCCACTTT
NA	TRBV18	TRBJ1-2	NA	CASSPQTADYGYTF	TGTGCCAGCTCACCACAAACAGCCGACTATGGCTACACCTTC
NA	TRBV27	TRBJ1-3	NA	CASSPMSGARGNTIYF	TGTGCCAGCAGTCCAATGTCAGGGGCAAGAGGAAACACCATATATTTT
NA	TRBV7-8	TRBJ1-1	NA	CASSFGVYTEAFF	TGTGCCAGCAGCTTTGGAGTTTACACTGAAGCTTTCTTT
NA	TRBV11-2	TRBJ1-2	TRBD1	CASSLIPGQGLNYGYTF	TGTGCCAGCAGCTTAATTCCGGGACAGGGATTAAACTATGGCTACACCTTC
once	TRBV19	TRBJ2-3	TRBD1	CASSRLQGMSADTQYF	TGTGCCAGTAGCCGATTACAGGGGATGAGCGCAGATACGCAGTATTTT
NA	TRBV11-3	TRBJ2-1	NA	CASSSRPRNEQFF	TGTGCCAGCAGCTCTCGTCCCCGGAATGAGCAGTTCTTC
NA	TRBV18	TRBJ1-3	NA	CASSPETGGNTIYF	TGTGCCAGCTCACCAGAAACGGGGGGAAACACCATATATTTT
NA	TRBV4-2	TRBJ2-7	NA	CASSQAPGSPSSYEQYF	TGTGCCAGCAGCCAGGCACCAGGAAGCCCCTCTTCCTACGAGCAGTACTTC
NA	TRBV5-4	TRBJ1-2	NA	CASSLSGGRNFGYTF	TGTGCCAGCAGCCTGAGTGGGGGGAGGAATTTTGGCTACACCTTC
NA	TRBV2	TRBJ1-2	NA	CASSERERLRGYTF	TGTGCCAGCAGTGAGAGGGAGAGACTGCGAGGCTACACCTTC
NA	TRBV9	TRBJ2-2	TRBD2	CASSVAAGGTGELFF	TGTGCCAGCAGCGTAGCGGCCGGGGGGACCGGGGAGCTGTTTTTT
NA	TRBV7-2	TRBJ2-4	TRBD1	CASSRYNRGQAKNIQYF	TGTGCCAGCAGCCGATATAACAGGGGGCAGGCCAAAAACATTCAGTACTTC